This T cell receptor beta chain was documented in a study of T cells in Graves' hyperthyroidism and ophthalmopathy (dated by TCRdb to between 2017 and 2020). Some background on the complete study: Peripheral blood samples were taken at initial diagnosis, before any treatment was given. A discovery cohort of approximately 97 patients, roughly 43 with Graves' ophthalmopathy and about 58 with stable Graves' hyperthyroidism, was used to find distinguishing TCR V-J signatures. Whether ophthalmopathy could be predicted prospectively was tested in an independent validation cohort made up of roughly 19 hyperthyroidism patients plus 17 patients who later progressed to ophthalmopathy. The roughly 100 discovery patients were randomly divided into training and test sets at a 7:3 ratio. In roughly six Graves' hyperthyroidism patients, the study also compared T-cell repertoires from thyroid tissue with T-cell repertoires from blood. Once sampling was done, hyperthyroidism patients were given methimazole at a starting dose of 30 mg daily, whereas ophthalmopathy patients were given high-dose intravenous methylprednisolone. The paper reports TCR Vbeta CDR3 sequencing of more than 120 peripheral blood samples: approximately 41 ophthalmopathy, approximately 74 hyperthyroidism and around 17 progressor patients. The paper as a whole reports these results and caveats: No statistical method was used to set the sample size in advance, and investigators knew the group allocation. Ophthalmopathy was separated from stable hyperthyroidism by a 13 V-J signature model, with approximately 86% sensitivity and about 81% specificity obtained in cross-validation and 80%/75% obtained in testing. Most expanded thyroid clonotypes (frequency above 0.001) were also found in blood, which suggests that blood repertoires may mirror thyroid immune responses. In validation, progression to ophthalmopathy was predicted by the model with approximately 67% sensitivity and 72.22% specificity, a median of approximately 6.5 months before onset.

Spanning cysteine to phenylalanine, the CDR3 consists of 13 amino acids. Here the CDR3 DNA is all that survives: 39 bases in frame from base 1. Deletion took 3 bases off V and 5 bases off J, with a span of 10 bases between the germline ends. Hyperthyroidism patients were newly diagnosed, had a disease duration of under 2 months, and were aged 18 to 65 years. Patients with uncontrolled infections, other autoimmune diseases, pregnancy or lactation were excluded. Diagnoses relied on clinical symptoms, serum thyroxine and TRAb, thyroid ultrasound and orbital computed tomography. For progressor patients, blood was drawn at the first diagnosis of hyperthyroidism, before any ophthalmopathy symptoms had appeared. PBMCs were separated from over 9 ml of fresh peripheral blood using Ficoll-Paque density gradient centrifugation. Patients classed as progressors first received a Graves' hyperthyroidism diagnosis and then went on to develop ophthalmopathy during follow-up. Total RNA was extracted using Trizol reagent, and RNA quality was assessed on an Agilent 2100 Bioanalyzer.

This clonotype was observed at least ten times. Its antigen is still unknown. The input lacks base qualities; no much larger clone sits a single base away. The TCR beta CDR3 regions were amplified from RNA transcripts. A first-round RT-PCR of the TCR CDR3 used the HTBI primer set with the Qiagen OneStep RT-PCR kit. The libraries were constructed in a second round of multiplex PCR and then size-selected and purified. The libraries were sequenced on an Illumina HiSeq2000 using paired-end 100 bp reads. The authors processed their data as follows. SOAPnuke was used to process the raw data, with reads discarded if the reads contained adapters or uncalled bases, had a mean Phred below 15, or lacked an exact constant-primer or identifier match. High-quality paired reads were merged with COPE v1.2.5, and unique nucleotide sequences were defined as clonotypes. Clonotypes were aligned to IMGT TRBV, TRBD and TRBJ reference segments using MiTCR v1.1. Analysis was restricted to V-J combinations with a frequency above 0.0001, which covered about 99% of repertoires. The TCS score was defined as the ratio of F50 (clonal expansion) to E x V (chaos), calculated using BLOSUM62-based TCRdist between CDR3 peptides within each V-J. Welch's t-statistics and random forest reduced around 510 V-J features to 13, which were used in a naive Bayes classifier (R e1071). TCRdb cleaned the public reads at Q25 with fastp, built clones with MiXCR and kept in-frame beta chains. One record per CDR3 amino acid sequence lists the most common genes and DNA. The V and J calls were determined by TCRdb, not by the authors. Here the sample has under 350,000 distinct CDR3 sequences; roughly 15% occur a single time. The biggest ten clones account for roughly 8% of the sample.

The chain employs TRBV12-3 or TRBV12-4 and TRBJ1-2, with the D gene not confidently named. This receptor was identified in a woman between 25 and 40 years old with Graves' hyperthyroidism that later progressed to Graves' ophthalmopathy. The sample taken for sequencing was blood. At the DNA level, the sequence is TGTGCCAGCAGTTTTTCGATGGGGTATGGCTACACCTTC. It is translated as CASSFSMGYGYTF.